This T cell receptor beta chain is drawn from a study of OX40 agonist ivuxolimab in advanced cancers. Background on the study: Hepatocellular carcinoma, melanoma, renal cell or head and neck cancer affected the dose-escalation patients. Study-wide results and limits: Relatively little clonal expansion, among the lowest observed, appeared in partial responders at 0.1-3.0 mg/kg. At doses 0.1 to 3.0 mg/kg, CD4+ and CD8+ clones expanded.

Produced via immunoSEQ multiplex PCR; TCRdb's table is partial and in-frame only. The sample lists more than 80,000 clones; roughly 94% were seen once. A history of autoimmune disease or systemic immunosuppression excluded patients. As regards this clone: Antigen unknown.

Material: CD4+ or CD8+ T cells sorted from blood, obtained in a trial of the OX40 agonist ivuxolimab. This clonotype was sampled from an adult with an advanced solid tumor such as melanoma, head and neck, liver or kidney cancer.

The CDR3, as DNA: TGTGCCAGTAGTATCAGTGGTGGGCCCGGCTATGGCTACACCTTC. This gives the protein CASSISGGPGYGYTF. The chain has TRBV19 and TRBJ1-2, with D hard to call. Germline V lookup: CDR1 LNHDA, CDR2 SQIVND (reference sequence). The CDR3 contains 15 residues. V lost 3 bases and J 4 bases, leaving 15 bases between the germline ends. Supplemented by reference TRBV19 and TRBJ1-2, the full variable domain reads DGGITQSPKYLFRKEGQNVTLSCEQNLNHDAMYWYRQDPGQGLRLIYYSQIVNDFQKGDIAEGYSVSREKKESFPLTVTSAQKNPTAFYLCASSISGGPGYGYTFGSGTRLTVV.